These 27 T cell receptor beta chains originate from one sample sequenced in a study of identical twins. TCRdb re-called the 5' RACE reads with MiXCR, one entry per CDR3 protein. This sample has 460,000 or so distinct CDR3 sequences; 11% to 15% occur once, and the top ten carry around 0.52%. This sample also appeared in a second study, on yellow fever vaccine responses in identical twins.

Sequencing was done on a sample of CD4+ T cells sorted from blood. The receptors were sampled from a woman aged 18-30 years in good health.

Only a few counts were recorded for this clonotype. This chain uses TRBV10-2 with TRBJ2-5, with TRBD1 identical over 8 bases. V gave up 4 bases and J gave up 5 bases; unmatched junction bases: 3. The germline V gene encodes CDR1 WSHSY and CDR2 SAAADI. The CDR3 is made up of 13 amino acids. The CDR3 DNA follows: TGCGCCAGCAGTGGGACAGGGTGGGAGACCCAGTACTTC. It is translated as CASSGTGWETQYF.

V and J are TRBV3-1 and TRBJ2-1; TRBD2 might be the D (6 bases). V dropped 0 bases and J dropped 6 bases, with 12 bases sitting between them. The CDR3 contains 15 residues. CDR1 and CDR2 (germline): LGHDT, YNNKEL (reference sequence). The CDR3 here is CASSQEAGSGNEQFF. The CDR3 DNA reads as TGTGCCAGCAGCCAAGAAGCCGGGAGTGGCAATGAGCAGTTCTTC.

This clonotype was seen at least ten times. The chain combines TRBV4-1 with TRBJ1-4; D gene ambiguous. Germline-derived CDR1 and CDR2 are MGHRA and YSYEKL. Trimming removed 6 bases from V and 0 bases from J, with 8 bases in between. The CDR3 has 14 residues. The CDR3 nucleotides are TGCGCCAGCAGGACGGGAGCAACTAATGAAAAACTGTTTTTT. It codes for CASRTGATNEKLFF.

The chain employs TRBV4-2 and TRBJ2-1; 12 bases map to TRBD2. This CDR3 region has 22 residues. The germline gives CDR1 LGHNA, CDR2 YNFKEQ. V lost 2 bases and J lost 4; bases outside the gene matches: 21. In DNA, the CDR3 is TGTGCCAGCAGCCAACCCCCAAGACTAGCGGGAGCCAATCCAAGGTATTACAATGAGCAGTTCTTC. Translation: CASSQPPRLAGANPRYYNEQFF.

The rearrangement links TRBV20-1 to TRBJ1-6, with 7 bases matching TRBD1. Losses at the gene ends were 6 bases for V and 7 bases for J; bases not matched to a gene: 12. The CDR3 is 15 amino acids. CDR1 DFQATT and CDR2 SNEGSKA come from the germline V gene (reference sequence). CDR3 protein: CSATKGDRENSPLHF. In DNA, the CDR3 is TGCAGTGCCACAAAGGGGGACAGAGAGAATTCACCCCTCCACTTT.

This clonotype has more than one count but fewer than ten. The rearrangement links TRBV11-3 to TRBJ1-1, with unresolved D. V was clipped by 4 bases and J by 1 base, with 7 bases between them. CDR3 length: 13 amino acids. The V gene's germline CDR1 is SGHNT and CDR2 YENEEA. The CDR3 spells CASSYRGNTEAFF. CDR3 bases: TGTGCCAGCAGCTATCGGGGGAACACTGAAGCTTTCTTT.

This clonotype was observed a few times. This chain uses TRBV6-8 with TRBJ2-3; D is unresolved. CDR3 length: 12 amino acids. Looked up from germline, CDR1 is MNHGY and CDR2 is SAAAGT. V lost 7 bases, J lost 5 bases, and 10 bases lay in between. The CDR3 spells CASNRRGDTQYF. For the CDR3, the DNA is TGTGCCAGCAATAGGAGAGGAGATACGCAGTATTTT.

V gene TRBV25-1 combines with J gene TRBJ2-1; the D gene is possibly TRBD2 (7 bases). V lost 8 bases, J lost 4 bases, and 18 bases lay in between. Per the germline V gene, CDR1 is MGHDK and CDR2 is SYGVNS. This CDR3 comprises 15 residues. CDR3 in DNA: TGTGCCAGCGGAGACAAGCGGGGACATTACAATGAGCAGTTCTTC. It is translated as CASGDKRGHYNEQFF.

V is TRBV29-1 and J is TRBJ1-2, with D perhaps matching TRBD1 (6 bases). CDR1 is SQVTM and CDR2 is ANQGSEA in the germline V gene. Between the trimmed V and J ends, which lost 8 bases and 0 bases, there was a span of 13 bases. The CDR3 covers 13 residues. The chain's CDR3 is CSSSQGPNYGYTF. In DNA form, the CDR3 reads TGCAGCTCCAGCCAGGGGCCTAACTATGGCTACACCTTC.

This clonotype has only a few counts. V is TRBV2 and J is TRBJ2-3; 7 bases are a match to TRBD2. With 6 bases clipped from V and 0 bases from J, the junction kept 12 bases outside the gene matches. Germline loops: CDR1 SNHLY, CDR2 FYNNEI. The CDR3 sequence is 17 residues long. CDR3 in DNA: TGTGCCAGCAGCCGACAACTTCTAGCGGAGAGCACAGATACGCAGTATTTT. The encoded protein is CASSRQLLAESTDTQYF. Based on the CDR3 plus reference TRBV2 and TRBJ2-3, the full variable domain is EPEVTQTPSHQVTQMGQEVILRCVPISNHLYFYWYRQILGQKVEFLVSFYNNEISEKSEIFDDQFSVERPDGSNFTLKIRSTKLEDSAMYFCASSRQLLAESTDTQYFGPGTRLTVL.

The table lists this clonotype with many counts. As DNA, the CDR3 is TGCGCCAGCAGCTTGGGGGTGAGCTCTGGGGCCAACGTCCTGACTTTC. It codes for CASSLGVSSGANVLTF. This chain links TRBV5-1 with TRBJ2-6; the D is unclear. V lost 0 bases, J lost 0 bases, and 7 bases lay in between. CDR1 is SGHRS, CDR2 YFSETQ, per germline. The CDR3 is made up of 16 amino acids.

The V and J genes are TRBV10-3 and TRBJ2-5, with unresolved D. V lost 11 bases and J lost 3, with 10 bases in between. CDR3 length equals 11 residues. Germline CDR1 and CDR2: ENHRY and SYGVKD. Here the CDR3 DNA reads TGTGCCTGCGCCGCCAAAGAGACCCAGTACTTC. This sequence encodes CACAAKETQYF.

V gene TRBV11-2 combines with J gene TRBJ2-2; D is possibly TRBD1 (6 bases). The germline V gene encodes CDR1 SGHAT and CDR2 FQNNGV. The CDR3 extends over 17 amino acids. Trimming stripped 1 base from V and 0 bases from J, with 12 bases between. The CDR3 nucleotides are TGTGCCAGCAGCTTAGCACGACAGGCTTCGAACACCGGGGAGCTGTTTTTT. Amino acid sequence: CASSLARQASNTGELFF.

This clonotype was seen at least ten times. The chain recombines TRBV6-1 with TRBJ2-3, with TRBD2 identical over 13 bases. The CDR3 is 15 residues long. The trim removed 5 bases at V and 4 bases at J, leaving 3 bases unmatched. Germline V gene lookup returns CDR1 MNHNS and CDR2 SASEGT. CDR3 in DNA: TGTGCCAGCAGTCCACTAGCGGGGGGGCCAGATACGCAGTATTTT. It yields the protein CASSPLAGGPDTQYF.

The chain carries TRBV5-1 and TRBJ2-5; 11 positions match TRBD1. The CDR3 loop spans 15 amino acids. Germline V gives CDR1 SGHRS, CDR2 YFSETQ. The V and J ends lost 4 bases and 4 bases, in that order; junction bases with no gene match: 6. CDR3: CASSPRDRGGETQYF. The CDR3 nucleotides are TGCGCCAGCAGCCCCAGGGACAGGGGGGGAGAGACCCAGTACTTC.

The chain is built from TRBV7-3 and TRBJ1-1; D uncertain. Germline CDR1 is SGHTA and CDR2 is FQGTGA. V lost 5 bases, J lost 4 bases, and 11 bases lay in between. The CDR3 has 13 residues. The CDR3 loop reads CASSIKPGTEAFF. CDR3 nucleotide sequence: TGTGCCAGCAGCATTAAGCCTGGCACTGAAGCTTTCTTT. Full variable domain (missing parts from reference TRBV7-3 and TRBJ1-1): GAGVSQTPSNKVTEKGKYVELRCDPISGHTALYWYRQSLGQGPEFLIYFQGTGAADDSGLPNDRFFAVRPEGSVSTLKIQRTERGDSAVYLCASSIKPGTEAFFGQGTRLTVV.

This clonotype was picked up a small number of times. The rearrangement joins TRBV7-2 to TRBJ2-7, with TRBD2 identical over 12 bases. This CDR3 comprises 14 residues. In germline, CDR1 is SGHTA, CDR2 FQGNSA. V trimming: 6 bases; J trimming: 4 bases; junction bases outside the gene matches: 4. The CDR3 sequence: CASSKLAGGYEQYF. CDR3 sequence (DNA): TGTGCCAGCAGTAAACTAGCGGGAGGATACGAGCAGTACTTC.

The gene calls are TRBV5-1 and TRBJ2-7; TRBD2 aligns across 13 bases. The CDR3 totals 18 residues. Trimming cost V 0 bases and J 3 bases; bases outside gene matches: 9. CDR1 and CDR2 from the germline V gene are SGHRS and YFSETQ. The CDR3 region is CASSLVGTSGMRIYEQYF. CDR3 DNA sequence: TGCGCCAGCAGCTTGGTGGGGACTAGCGGGATGAGGATCTACGAGCAGTACTTC.

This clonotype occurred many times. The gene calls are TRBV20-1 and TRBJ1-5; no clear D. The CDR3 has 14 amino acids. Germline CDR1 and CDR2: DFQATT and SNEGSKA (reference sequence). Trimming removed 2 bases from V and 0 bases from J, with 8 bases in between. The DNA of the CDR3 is TGCAGTGCTAGATGGACGGATAGCAATCAGCCCCAGCATTTT. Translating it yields CSARWTDSNQPQHF.

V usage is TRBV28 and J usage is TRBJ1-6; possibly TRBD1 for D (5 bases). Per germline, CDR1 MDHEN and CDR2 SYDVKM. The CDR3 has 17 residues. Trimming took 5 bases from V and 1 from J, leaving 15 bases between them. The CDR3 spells CASSPRDFGSYNSPLHF. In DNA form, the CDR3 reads TGTGCCAGCAGTCCCAGGGACTTCGGGTCCTATAATTCACCCCTCCACTTT.

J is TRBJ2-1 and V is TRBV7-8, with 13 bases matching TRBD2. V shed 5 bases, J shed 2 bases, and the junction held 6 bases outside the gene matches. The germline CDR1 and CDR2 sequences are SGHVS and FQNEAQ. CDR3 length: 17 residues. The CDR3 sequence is CASSVTSGRATYNEQFF. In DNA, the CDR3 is TGTGCCAGCAGCGTTACTAGCGGGAGGGCCACCTACAATGAGCAGTTCTTC.

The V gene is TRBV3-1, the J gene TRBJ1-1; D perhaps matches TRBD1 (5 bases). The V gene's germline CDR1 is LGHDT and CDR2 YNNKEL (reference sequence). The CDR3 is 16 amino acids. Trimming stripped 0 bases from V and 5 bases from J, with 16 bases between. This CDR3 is CASSQDFRGLRTEAFF. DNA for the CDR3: TGTGCCAGCAGCCAAGATTTCCGGGGGTTAAGGACTGAAGCTTTCTTT. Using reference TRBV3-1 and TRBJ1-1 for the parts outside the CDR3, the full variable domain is DTAVSQTPKYLVTQMGNDKSIKCEQNLGHDTMYWYKQDSKKFLKIMFSYNNKELIINETVPNRFSPKSPDKAHLNLHINSLELGDSAVYFCASSQDFRGLRTEAFFGQGTRLTVV.

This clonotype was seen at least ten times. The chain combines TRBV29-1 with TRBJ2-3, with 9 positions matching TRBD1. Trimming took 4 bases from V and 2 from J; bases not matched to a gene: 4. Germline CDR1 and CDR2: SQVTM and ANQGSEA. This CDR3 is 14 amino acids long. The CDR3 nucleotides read TGCAGCGTTGGACAGGGGGTATCCACAGATACGCAGTATTTT. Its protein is CSVGQGVSTDTQYF.

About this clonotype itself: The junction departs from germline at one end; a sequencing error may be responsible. CDR3 loop: CANSELEGKQYF. Written as DNA, the CDR3 is TGTGCCAACAGTGAGTTGGAAGGGAAGCAGTACTTC. This chain connects TRBV10-3 to TRBJ2-7, with D uncertain. CDR3 length: 12 amino acids. Germline CDR1 reads ENHRY; CDR2 reads SYGVKD.

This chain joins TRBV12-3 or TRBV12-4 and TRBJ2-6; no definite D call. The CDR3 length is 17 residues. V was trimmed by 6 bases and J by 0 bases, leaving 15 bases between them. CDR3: CASSRSLLNSGANVLTF. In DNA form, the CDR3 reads TGTGCCAGCAGCCGCTCCCTCCTAAACTCTGGGGCCAACGTCCTGACTTTC.

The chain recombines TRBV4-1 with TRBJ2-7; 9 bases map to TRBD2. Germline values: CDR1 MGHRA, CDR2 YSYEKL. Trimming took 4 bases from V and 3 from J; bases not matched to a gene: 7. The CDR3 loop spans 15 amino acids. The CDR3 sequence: CASSRELAGNYEQYF. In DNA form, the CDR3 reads TGCGCCAGCAGCCGCGAACTAGCGGGTAACTACGAGCAGTACTTC.

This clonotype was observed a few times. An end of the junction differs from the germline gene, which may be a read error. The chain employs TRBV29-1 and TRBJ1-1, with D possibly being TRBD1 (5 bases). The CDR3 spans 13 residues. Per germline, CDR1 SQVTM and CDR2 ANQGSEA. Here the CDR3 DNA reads TGCAGCGTGGAAGGTCCGGGGGGCACTGAAGCTTTCTTT. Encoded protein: CSVEGPGGTEAFF.